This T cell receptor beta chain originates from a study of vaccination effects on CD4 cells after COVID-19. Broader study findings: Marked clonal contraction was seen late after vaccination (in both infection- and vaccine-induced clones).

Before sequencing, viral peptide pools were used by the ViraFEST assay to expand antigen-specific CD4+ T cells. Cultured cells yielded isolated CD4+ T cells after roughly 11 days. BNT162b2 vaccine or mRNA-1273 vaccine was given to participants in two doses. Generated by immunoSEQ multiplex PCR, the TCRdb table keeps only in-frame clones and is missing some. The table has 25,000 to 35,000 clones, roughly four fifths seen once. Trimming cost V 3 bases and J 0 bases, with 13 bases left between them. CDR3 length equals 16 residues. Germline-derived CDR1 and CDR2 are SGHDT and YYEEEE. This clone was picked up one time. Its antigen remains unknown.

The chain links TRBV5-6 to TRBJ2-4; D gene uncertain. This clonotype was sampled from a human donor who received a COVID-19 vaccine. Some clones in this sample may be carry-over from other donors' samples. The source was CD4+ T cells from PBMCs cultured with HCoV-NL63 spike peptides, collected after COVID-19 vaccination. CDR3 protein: CASSSLGVLAKNIQYF. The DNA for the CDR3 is TGTGCCAGCAGCTCACTTGGGGTTCTAGCCAAAAACATTCAGTACTTC.